This record looks at one TCR beta chain sequence and its context. The germline gives CDR1 LGHNA, CDR2 YSLEER. V trimming: 2 bases; J trimming: 7 bases; junction bases outside the gene matches: 9. This CDR3 has 15 amino acids. The sample comes from a study of OX40 agonist ivuxolimab in advanced cancers. Study in general: A history of anti-PD-1, anti-PD-L1 or anti-CTLA-4 therapy was acceptable, and approximately 40% had some.

Profiled with immunoSEQ multiplex PCR; TCRdb holds only in-frame clones, not every one. The sample contains 55,000 to 70,000 clones, 84% of which appear only once. This sequence was found in an adult with an advanced solid tumor such as melanoma, head and neck, liver or kidney cancer. Sequences were derived from CD4+ or CD8+ T cells sorted from blood, sampled in a trial of the OX40 agonist ivuxolimab. The chain has TRBV4-3 and TRBJ2-3, with 7 bases matching TRBD1. CDR3 protein: CASSQFRDSSYTQYF. The CDR3 coding sequence is TGCGCCAGCAGCCAATTCCGGGACAGCAGTTATACGCAGTATTTT.